A single sample is the source of the 18 T cell receptor beta chains below, sequenced in a study of cytomegalovirus exposure and HLA in healthy donors. Researchers ran the PCR with 60 Vbeta and 13 Jbeta primers. Using immunoSEQ multiplex PCR, the repertoire was profiled, and TCRdb retains in-frame clones only, with some absent. Here the sample spans 100,000 to 150,000 clones, 84% being singletons. Source material: PBMCs. The receptors come from a woman under 30 in good health and CMV-seropositive.

The rearrangement joins TRBV11-2 to TRBJ1-2; the D gene is possibly TRBD1 (6 bases). The ends were cut back, 4 bases at V and 8 bases at J, with 26 bases in the middle. The CDR3 length is 17 residues. Germline V gene data show CDR1 as SGHAT and CDR2 as FQNNGV. The CDR3 reads CASSSISLGAPVRGYTF. CDR3 sequence (DNA): TGTGCCAGCAGCTCCATCTCGTTGGGGGCCCCAGTAAGGGGCTACACCTTC.

The CDR3 sequence: CASSITAYEQYF. DNA for the CDR3: TGTGCCAGCAGTATTACAGCTTACGAGCAGTACTTC. The chain joins TRBV7-9 to TRBJ2-7, with unresolved D. Per germline, CDR1 SEHNR and CDR2 FQNEAQ (reference sequence). The CDR3 contains 12 residues. The V end was cut by 6 bases, the J end by 4 bases, with 10 bases between.

V is TRBV29-1 and J is TRBJ1-2; D gene ambiguous. Trimming removed 7 bases at V and 0 bases at J, with 6 bases between. The CDR3 extends over 11 amino acids. The germline V gene encodes CDR1 SQVTM and CDR2 ANQGSEA. The CDR3 protein is CSGLANYGYTF. The CDR3 bases are TGCAGCGGGTTAGCTAACTATGGCTACACCTTC.

The V call is TRBV10-3, the J call TRBJ2-5, with 10 bases matching TRBD1. The CDR3 is 13 residues long. Germline V gene sequence: CDR1 ENHRY, CDR2 SYGVKD. V gave up 8 bases and J gave up 5 bases; unmatched junction bases: 5. The CDR3 bases are TGTGCCATCGGAAAGGACAGGGGGGAGACCCAGTACTTC. Translated, it gives CAIGKDRGETQYF.

The chain carries TRBV19 and TRBJ2-7; no definite D call. Germline CDR1 and CDR2: LNHDA and SQIVND (reference sequence). V was clipped by 2 bases and J by 4 bases, with 9 bases between them. The CDR3 has 13 amino acids. The chain's CDR3 is CASSIRVLYEQYF. The CDR3 DNA reads as TGTGCCAGTAGTATACGGGTCCTGTACGAGCAGTACTTC.

This clone was counted a single time. The V gene is TRBV19, the J gene TRBJ2-1; D is unclear. Germline CDR1 is LNHDA and CDR2 is SQIVND (reference sequence). V dropped 3 bases and J dropped 0 bases, with 6 bases sitting between them. The CDR3 is 14 residues long. The CDR3 coding sequence is TGTGCCAGTAGTATGGGCCGCTCCTACAATGAGCAGTTCTTC. It translates to CASSMGRSYNEQFF.

This chain uses TRBV5-1 with TRBJ1-1; maybe TRBD1 (5 bases). Germline CDR1 and CDR2: SGHRS and YFSETQ. V lost 4 bases, J lost 8 bases, and 12 bases lay in between. This CDR3 has 12 amino acids. DNA for the CDR3: TGCGCCAGCAGCCTAGGACACAAAGAAGCTTTCTTT. Protein: CASSLGHKEAFF.

The J gene is TRBJ2-5, the V gene TRBV30; D possibly corresponds to TRBD1 (6 bases). From germline, CDR1 is GTSNPN and CDR2 SVGIG (reference sequence). Trimming took off 1 base at V and 11 bases at J, with 17 bases between the two ends. CDR3 length: 13 residues. CDR3 sequence reads: CAWSDRVPWEQYF. CDR3 nucleotide sequence: TGTGCCTGGAGTGACAGGGTACCCTGGGAGCAGTACTTC.

The chain has TRBV2 and TRBJ1-5; D is possibly TRBD1 (5 bases). The V and J ends lost 2 bases and 0 bases respectively, with 5 bases between them. CDR1 and CDR2 (germline): SNHLY, FYNNEI. The CDR3 extends over 14 amino acids. In DNA, the CDR3 is TGTGCCAGCAGTGAACAGGGTAGCAATCAGCCCCAGCATTTT. Translating it yields CASSEQGSNQPQHF.

This clone has more than one count but fewer than ten. The chain combines TRBV5-4 with TRBJ1-5; a possible D gene is TRBD1 (5 bases). V shed 3 bases and J shed 1 base, with 8 bases lying between them. The CDR3 totals 14 residues. Germline-derived CDR1 and CDR2 are SGHNT and YYREEE (reference sequence). In nucleotides, the CDR3 is TGTGCCAGCAGCTGGAGGGACAGCAATCAGCCCCAGCATTTT. It translates to CASSWRDSNQPQHF.

This rearrangement joins TRBV6-1 to TRBJ1-2, with 9 bases fitting TRBD1. The trim removed 6 bases at V and 8 bases at J, leaving 10 bases unmatched. CDR3 length: 14 residues. CDR1 is MNHNS and CDR2 is SASEGT in the germline V gene. The CDR3 region has the DNA TGTGCCAGCAGCAAACAGGGGGCGCAGAGAGGCTACACCTTC. The encoded protein is CASSKQGAQRGYTF.

The chain combines TRBV13 with TRBJ2-2; D may be TRBD1 (6 bases). The CDR3 has 15 residues. Trimming removed 2 bases at V and 5 bases at J, with 12 bases between. Germline loops: CDR1 PRHDT, CDR2 FYEKMQ (reference sequence). CDR3 sequence: CASSLTQGVTGELFF. In DNA, the CDR3 is TGTGCCAGCAGCTTAACACAGGGAGTGACCGGGGAGCTGTTTTTT.

This chain uses TRBV9 with TRBJ1-3, with D uncertain. This CDR3 is built from 16 residues. Per the germline V gene, CDR1 is SGDLS and CDR2 is YYNGEE. V was clipped by 2 bases and J by 0 bases, with 12 bases between them. CDR3 amino acids: CASSVRGTSSGNTIYF. The CDR3 DNA follows: TGTGCCAGCAGCGTCCGAGGCACAAGCTCTGGAAACACCATATATTTT.

This chain joins TRBV2 and TRBJ1-1; possibly TRBD1 for D (5 bases). This CDR3 spans 14 amino acids. V shed 2 bases and J shed 5 bases, with 12 bases lying between them. Looked up from germline, CDR1 is SNHLY and CDR2 is FYNNEI. The CDR3 loop is CASSELTAVTEAFF. The CDR3 coding sequence is TGTGCCAGCAGTGAATTGACAGCCGTGACTGAAGCTTTCTTT.

This chain joins TRBV7-9 and TRBJ2-3, with 8 positions matching TRBD2. The CDR3 length is 16 residues. Germline V lookup: CDR1 SEHNR, CDR2 FQNEAQ (reference sequence). Losses at the gene ends were 4 bases for V and 0 bases for J; bases not matched to a gene: 6. The CDR3 DNA reads TGTGCCAGCAGCTCGAAGCGGGGGTATAGCACAGATACGCAGTATTTT. This translates into CASSSKRGYSTDTQYF.

A single count supports this clone. V is TRBV19 and J is TRBJ2-5; 7 bases match TRBD2. The J segment lost 4 bases and the V segment lost 10 bases, leaving 9 bases of the junction unmatched. Germline V CDR1 and CDR2: LNHDA, SQIVND (reference sequence). The CDR3 has 13 amino acids. The DNA of the CDR3 is TGTGCCACCCAATCGGGGGGAGGAGAGACCCAGTACTTC. Amino acids: CATQSGGGETQYF.

This chain links TRBV30 with TRBJ2-2, with 8 bases fitting TRBD1. The V gene end was trimmed by 6 bases and the J gene end by 4 bases; junction bases not matched to a gene: 16. CDR3 length: 17 amino acids. Germline V gives CDR1 GTSNPN, CDR2 SVGIG (reference sequence). CDR3 loop: CACLPCSTGVGTGELFF. The CDR3 DNA sequence: TGTGCCTGCCTACCTTGCTCGACAGGGGTGGGCACCGGGGAGCTGTTTTTT.

This rearrangement joins TRBV2 to TRBJ1-6; D remains ambiguous. Between the trimmed V and J ends, which lost 7 bases and 6 bases, there was a span of 13 bases. Per germline, CDR1 SNHLY and CDR2 FYNNEI. The CDR3 is 14 residues long. This chain's CDR3 is CASNRQVGNSPLHF. CDR3 coding DNA: TGTGCCAGCAATAGACAAGTGGGTAATTCACCCCTCCACTTT.